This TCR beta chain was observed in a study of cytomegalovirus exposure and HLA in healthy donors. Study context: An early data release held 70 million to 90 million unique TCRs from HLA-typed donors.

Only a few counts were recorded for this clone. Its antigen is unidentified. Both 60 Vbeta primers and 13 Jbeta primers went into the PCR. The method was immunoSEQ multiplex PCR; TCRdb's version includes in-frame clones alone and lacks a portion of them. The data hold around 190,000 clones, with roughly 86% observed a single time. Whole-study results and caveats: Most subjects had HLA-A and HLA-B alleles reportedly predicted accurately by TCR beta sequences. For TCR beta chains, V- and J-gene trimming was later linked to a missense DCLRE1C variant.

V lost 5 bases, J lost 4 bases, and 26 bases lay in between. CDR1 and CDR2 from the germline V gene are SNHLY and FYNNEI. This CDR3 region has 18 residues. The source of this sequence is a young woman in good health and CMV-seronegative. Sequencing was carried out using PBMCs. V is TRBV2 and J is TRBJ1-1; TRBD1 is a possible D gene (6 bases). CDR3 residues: CASSPGRSGAIISTEAFF. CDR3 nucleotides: TGTGCCAGCAGTCCGGGACGGTCAGGGGCCATAATCAGCACTGAAGCTTTCTTT.